These 22 T cell receptor beta chains came from one sample sequenced in a study of beta chain features in type 1 diabetes. Study-level points and caveats: Shortening that was moderate but significant affected the TCRB CDR3s of Type 1 diabetes patients in all four CD4+ subsets.

No antigen has been assigned to these receptors. Expressed TCRB transcripts got sequenced, as all isolated RNA was reverse transcribed. TCRdb's copy holds only in-frame clones and misses some; the assay was immunoSEQ multiplex PCR. The sample shows more than 550,000 clones, around 15% of them seen only once. Input material: naive CD4+ T cells from blood. These receptors all come from a man aged 18 to 35 with type 1 diabetes.

This clone was seen more than once but under ten times. The chain uses TRBV4-1 and TRBJ2-1, with TRBD1 as a possible D gene (6 bases). This CDR3 spans 17 amino acids. V lost 0 bases and J lost 0, with 12 bases in between. Germline V CDR1 and CDR2: MGHRA, YSYEKL. CDR3 nucleotides: TGCGCCAGCAGCCAAGACAGGGGTGCCAGCTCCTACAATGAGCAGTTCTTC. Its translation: CASSQDRGASSYNEQFF.

As for this clone: Other DNA sequences of this sample code for an identical CDR3. The chain couples TRBV30 to TRBJ2-7, with a possible D match to TRBD1 (5 bases). Germline V lookup: CDR1 GTSNPN, CDR2 SVGIG (reference sequence). The CDR3 sequence is 12 residues long. V was clipped by 4 bases and J by 2 bases, with 9 bases between them. DNA for the CDR3: TGTGCCTGGAATGCAGGGACCTACGAGCAGTACTTC. This sequence encodes CAWNAGTYEQYF.

This clone has more than one count but fewer than ten. This chain links TRBV9 with TRBJ2-5; 8 nucleotides agree with TRBD1. Per the germline V gene, CDR1 is SGDLS and CDR2 is YYNGEE. The trim removed 2 bases at V and 4 bases at J, leaving 10 bases unmatched. This CDR3 is 16 amino acids long. The CDR3 reads CASSVSLTGAGETQYF. The CDR3 DNA is TGTGCCAGCAGCGTTTCCTTGACAGGGGCCGGAGAGACCCAGTACTTC.

This clone appeared a few times. The rearrangement joins TRBV18 to TRBJ2-5; D call uncertain. CDR1 and CDR2 from the germline V gene are KGHSH and LQKENI. There are 13 residues in the CDR3. Trimming removed 3 bases from V and 5 bases from J, with 10 bases in between. The CDR3 DNA reads as TGTGCCAGCTCACCCGCAACGCGGGAGACCCAGTACTTC. It is translated as CASSPATRETQYF.

The chain is built from TRBV2 and TRBJ1-4; 9 bases agree with TRBD1. CDR1 is SNHLY and CDR2 is FYNNEI in the germline V gene. The CDR3 is made up of 14 amino acids. With V trimmed by 6 bases and J by 5 bases, 4 bases remained unmatched. The CDR3 DNA reads TGTGCCAGCAGGCGGGACAGGGAAAATGAAAAACTGTTTTTT. Translation gives CASRRDRENEKLFF. The full variable domain, rest sourced from reference TRBV2 and TRBJ1-4, is EPEVTQTPSHQVTQMGQEVILRCVPISNHLYFYWYRQILGQKVEFLVSFYNNEISEKSEIFDDQFSVERPDGSNFTLKIRSTKLEDSAMYFCASRRDRENEKLFFGSGTQLSVL.

The V gene is TRBV19, the J gene TRBJ1-2; no definite D call. This CDR3 spans 12 amino acids. Germline V CDR1 and CDR2: LNHDA, SQIVND (reference sequence). With 5 bases removed from V and 3 bases from J, the gap between germline ends came to 7 bases. The CDR3 reads CASSGGYYGYTF. The CDR3 coding sequence is TGTGCCAGTAGTGGAGGGTACTATGGCTACACCTTC.

In the case of this clone: Distinct nucleotide sequences in the sample also encode this CDR3. The chain links TRBV2 to TRBJ2-5; no reliable D call. The CDR3 sequence is 13 residues long. The germline gives CDR1 SNHLY, CDR2 FYNNEI. V dropped 3 bases and J dropped 2 bases, with 7 bases sitting between them. DNA for the CDR3: TGTGCCAGCAGTGAGGTACGGCAAGAGACCCAGTACTTC. It translates to CASSEVRQETQYF.

This clone was seen more than once but under ten times. The genes are TRBV4-1 and TRBJ2-2; D uncertain. The CDR3 is 14 residues long. V gave up 4 bases and J gave up 4 bases, with 10 bases separating them. The germline gives CDR1 MGHRA, CDR2 YSYEKL. The CDR3 bases are TGCGCCAGCAGCCTCCCCTGGGGCACCGGGGAGCTGTTTTTT. Amino acid sequence: CASSLPWGTGELFF.

V usage is TRBV6-5 and J usage is TRBJ1-2; D remains ambiguous. Between the trimmed V and J ends, which lost 2 bases and 8 bases, there was a span of 15 bases. Germline V gives CDR1 MNHEY, CDR2 SVGAGI. The CDR3 length is 14 residues. The chain's CDR3 is CASSYSSGLRGYTF. The CDR3 DNA sequence: TGTGCCAGCAGTTACAGTTCGGGTCTCAGGGGCTACACCTTC.

The chain employs TRBV19 and TRBJ2-1; 11 nucleotides align to TRBD2. CDR3 length: 17 residues. V shed 10 bases, J shed 4 bases, and the junction held 15 bases outside the gene matches. CDR1 is LNHDA and CDR2 is SQIVND in the germline V gene (reference sequence). The CDR3 region has the DNA TGTGCCACTCTGGGGACTAGCGGTTACTGGGGTTACAATGAGCAGTTCTTC. Amino acid sequence: CATLGTSGYWGYNEQFF.

A remark on this clone: Other DNA sequences from this sample encode an identical CDR3 as well. V and J are TRBV30 and TRBJ1-1; D is perhaps TRBD1 (5 bases). Germline V gives CDR1 GTSNPN, CDR2 SVGIG (reference sequence). The CDR3 runs 14 residues. V was clipped by 0 bases and J by 1 base, with 9 bases between them. The CDR3 nucleotides are TGTGCCTGGAGTGTGGGGCAGCCGAACACTGAAGCTTTCTTT. This encodes CAWSVGQPNTEAFF.

The CDR3 protein is CASSLKHGPLNEQFF. CDR3 nucleotide sequence: TGCGCCAGCAGCTTAAAACACGGGCCCCTGAATGAGCAGTTCTTC. The chain joins TRBV5-1 to TRBJ2-1; D remains unclear. This CDR3 spans 15 amino acids. Germline assignment: CDR1 SGHRS and CDR2 YFSETQ. Trimming stripped 2 bases from V and 7 bases from J, with 16 bases between. The whole variable domain, filled in from reference TRBV5-1 and TRBJ2-1, reads KAGVTQTPRYLIKTRGQQVTLSCSPISGHRSVSWYQQTPGQGLQFLFEYFSETQRNKGNFPGRFSGRQFSNSRSEMNVSTLELGDSALYLCASSLKHGPLNEQFFGPGTRLTVL.

The chain is built from TRBV9 and TRBJ2-1; 13 bases agree with TRBD2. The germline V gene encodes CDR1 SGDLS and CDR2 YYNGEE. The CDR3 is 16 residues long. Trimming took 3 bases from V and 8 from J; bases not matched to a gene: 8. This chain's CDR3 is CASSGPGLAGFDEQFF. CDR3 nucleotide sequence: TGTGCCAGCAGCGGACCGGGACTAGCGGGATTCGATGAGCAGTTCTTC.

This clone has a handful of counts. Here the CDR3 reads CASSLVSRAAGQFF. The CDR3 nucleotides are TGTGCCAGCAGCTTAGTTTCGCGGGCGGCTGGGCAGTTCTTC. The genes are TRBV11-2 and TRBJ2-1, with D maybe TRBD2 (5 bases). Germline V gene data show CDR1 as SGHAT and CDR2 as FQNNGV. V lost 1 base and J 12 bases, leaving 16 bases between the germline ends. CDR3 length equals 14 residues. The entire variable domain, with the rest obtained from reference TRBV11-2 and TRBJ2-1, is as follows: EAGVAQSPRYKIIEKRQSVAFWCNPISGHATLYWYQQILGQGPKLLIQFQNNGVVDDSQLPKDRFSAERLKGVDSTLKIQPAKLEDSAVYLCASSLVSRAAGQFFGPGTRLTVL.

In its sample, this clone was seen a few times. The gene calls are TRBV9 and TRBJ2-4; D is unclear. The CDR3 covers 16 residues. Trimming took off 0 bases at V and 0 bases at J, with 10 bases between the two ends. Per germline, CDR1 SGDLS and CDR2 YYNGEE. CDR3 DNA sequence: TGTGCCAGCAGCGTAGAGAGCAGGTTAGCCAAAAACATTCAGTACTTC. Protein: CASSVESRLAKNIQYF.

This clone came up a few times. The rearrangement links TRBV6-5 to TRBJ2-5; no clear D. V gave up 10 bases and J gave up 4 bases, with 10 bases separating them. This CDR3 is 11 amino acids long. Per germline, CDR1 MNHEY and CDR2 SVGAGI. CDR3 amino acids: CAIKIGETQYF. The CDR3 nucleotides read TGTGCCATCAAGATAGGAGAGACCCAGTACTTC.

The chain recombines TRBV5-1 with TRBJ2-1; 9 bases fit TRBD1. Germline values: CDR1 SGHRS, CDR2 YFSETQ. The CDR3 covers 17 residues. J was trimmed by 0 bases and V by 1 base; bases with no gene match: 5. The CDR3 sequence: CASSLTGGYSSYNEQFF. Written as DNA, the CDR3 is TGCGCCAGCAGCTTGACAGGGGGCTACAGCTCCTACAATGAGCAGTTCTTC.

The sample holds a few counts of this clone. CDR3: CSVFILNTEAFF. In DNA, the CDR3 is TGCAGCGTTTTTATCTTGAACACTGAAGCTTTCTTT. The V gene is TRBV29-1, the J gene TRBJ1-1; D is uncertain. V gave up 5 bases and J gave up 0 bases, with 7 bases separating them. The CDR3 contains 12 residues. Per germline, CDR1 SQVTM and CDR2 ANQGSEA.

V usage is TRBV29-1 and J usage is TRBJ2-1, with 11 bases that match TRBD1. Looked up from germline, CDR1 is SQVTM and CDR2 is ANQGSEA. V shed 6 bases and J 7 bases; nucleotides not matched to a gene: 8. The CDR3 contains 14 residues. CDR3 coding DNA: TGCAGCGTCTACGGACAGGGGGCTGGGAATGAGCAGTTCTTC. Its protein product is CSVYGQGAGNEQFF.

On this clone itself: At the DNA level, this CDR3 is encoded by other sequences in the same sample as well. The rearrangement uses TRBV27 and TRBJ2-5, with TRBD2 as a possible D gene (6 bases). The length of the CDR3 is 13 residues. The V gene's germline CDR1 is MNHEY and CDR2 SMNVEV (reference sequence). Trimming shortened V by 5 bases and J by 5 bases, and 12 bases separated the two germline ends. The chain's CDR3 is CASSLATAETQYF. The CDR3 nucleotides read TGTGCCAGCAGTCTAGCGACGGCGGAGACCCAGTACTTC.

This clone appeared a few times. The same CDR3 can be traced to other DNA sequences in this sample. J is TRBJ1-2 and V is TRBV7-9; TRBD1 is a possible D gene (5 bases). The length of the CDR3 is 13 residues. The V and J ends lost 3 bases and 8 bases respectively, with 13 bases between them. The V gene's germline CDR1 is SEHNR and CDR2 FQNEAQ (reference sequence). The CDR3 here is CASSLGPASGYTF. The DNA of the CDR3 is TGTGCCAGCAGCTTGGGGCCTGCATCGGGCTACACCTTC.

This chain joins TRBV28 and TRBJ1-2, with TRBD1 matching 7 bases. CDR3 length: 14 residues. The V and J ends lost 3 bases and 4 bases, in that order; junction bases with no gene match: 5. CDR1 is MDHEN and CDR2 is SYDVKM in the germline V gene. CDR3 region: CASSFHRGGYGYTF. CDR3 DNA: TGTGCCAGCAGTTTCCACAGGGGAGGCTATGGCTACACCTTC.